These 13 T cell receptor beta chains originate from one sample sequenced in a study of OX40 agonist ivuxolimab in advanced cancers. Clones were read by immunoSEQ multiplex PCR, and TCRdb kept only the in-frame ones, dropping some. Found here are tens of thousands of clones, around 84% of them singletons; the top ten hold 1.6%. The source material was CD4+ or CD8+ T cells sorted from blood, sampled in a trial of the OX40 agonist ivuxolimab. The receptors stem from an adult with an advanced solid tumor such as melanoma, head and neck, liver or kidney cancer.

A note on this clone: The junction differs from germline at one of its ends, possibly a read error. The chain carries TRBV11-2 and TRBJ2-3; D is perhaps TRBD2 (7 bases). The germline CDR1 and CDR2 sequences are SGHAT and FQNNGV. This CDR3 comprises 17 residues. Written as DNA, the CDR3 is TGTGTCAGCAGCGCAACGGGGGGCGGCCAAACCTCCGATACGCAGTATTTT. This encodes CVSSATGGGQTSDTQYF.

The chain is built from TRBV18 and TRBJ2-2; the D is unclear. Looked up from germline, CDR1 is KGHSH and CDR2 is LQKENI. The CDR3 has 14 amino acids. V lost 0 bases to trimming and J lost 4 bases, with 6 bases between them. The CDR3 DNA is TGTGCCAGCTCACCACCCCAGCGCACCGGGGAGCTGTTTTTT. It encodes CASSPPQRTGELFF. The complete variable domain, with remaining parts taken from reference TRBV18 and TRBJ2-2, reads NAGVMQNPRHLVRRRGQEARLRCSPMKGHSHVYWYRQLPEEGLKFMVYLQKENIIDESGMPKERFSAEFPKEGPSILRIQQVVRGDSAAYFCASSPPQRTGELFFGEGSRLTVL.

The rearrangement joins TRBV19 to TRBJ2-1, with D tentatively TRBD2 (6 bases). Trimming removed 7 bases at V and 1 base at J, with 17 bases between. The length of the CDR3 is 16 residues. Germline CDR1 and CDR2: LNHDA and SQIVND (reference sequence). As DNA, the CDR3 is TGTGCCAGTAAAGGAAAACGGGGGAGGTCCTACAATGAGCAGTTCTTC. Its protein product is CASKGKRGRSYNEQFF. The variable domain in full, with the rest retrieved from reference TRBV19 and TRBJ2-1, is DGGITQSPKYLFRKEGQNVTLSCEQNLNHDAMYWYRQDPGQGLRLIYYSQIVNDFQKGDIAEGYSVSREKKESFPLTVTSAQKNPTAFYLCASKGKRGRSYNEQFFGPGTRLTVL.

The chain employs TRBV21-1 and TRBJ2-7; TRBD1 was called by the table and not checked on the DNA. TRBV21-1 is a recognized pseudogene. The length of the CDR3 is 16 residues. The CDR3 DNA reads TGTGCCAGCAGCCGTAATGGGACAGATTTTTCCTACGAGCAGTACTTC. Its protein is CASSRNGTDFSYEQYF.

The chain has TRBV7-2 and TRBJ2-7, with TRBD1 matching over 9 bases. With 5 bases clipped from V and 5 bases from J, the junction kept 1 base outside the gene matches. The germline gives CDR1 SGHTA, CDR2 FQGNSA. The CDR3 loop spans 12 amino acids. The DNA of the CDR3 is TGTGCCAGCAGCCGACAGGGGGACGAGCAGTACTTC. Encoded protein: CASSRQGDEQYF.

The chain links TRBV6-1 to TRBJ2-3, with D maybe TRBD2 (6 bases). V lost 2 bases and J 7 bases, leaving 16 bases between the germline ends. The V gene's germline CDR1 is MNHNS and CDR2 SASEGT. The CDR3 has 15 amino acids. CDR3 residues: CASSEQLAGLNTQYF. CDR3 nucleotide sequence: TGTGCCAGCAGTGAACAACTAGCTGGCTTAAATACGCAGTATTTT.

V gene TRBV5-1 combines with J gene TRBJ1-4, with D possibly matching TRBD1 (5 bases). The CDR3 is 15 amino acids. V was cut by 3 bases and J by 7 bases, with 16 bases left in between. The germline V gene has CDR1 SGHRS and CDR2 YFSETQ. This chain's CDR3 is CASSSLTGRGEKLFF. The CDR3 DNA reads as TGCGCCAGCAGCTCCCTTACGGGAAGGGGTGAAAAACTGTTTTTT.

This clone was counted once. This chain uses TRBV28 with TRBJ2-3; 8 bases line up with TRBD1. V trimming: 6 bases; J trimming: 5 bases; junction bases outside the gene matches: 7. This CDR3 comprises 14 residues. CDR1 and CDR2 from the germline V gene are MDHEN and SYDVKM. CDR3 sequence (DNA): TGTGCCAGCAGGCCGGCAGGGGGCGTAGATACGCAGTATTTT. Residues: CASRPAGGVDTQYF. Variable domain in full (rest from reference TRBV28 and TRBJ2-3): DVKVTQSSRYLVKRTGEKVFLECVQDMDHENMFWYRQDPGLGLRLIYFSYDVKMKEKGDIPEGYSVSREKKERFSLILESASTNQTSMYLCASRPAGGVDTQYFGPGTRLTVL.

The chain couples TRBV5-4 to TRBJ2-5, with D maybe TRBD2 (6 bases). The CDR3 contains 12 residues. V was clipped by 5 bases and J by 4 bases, with 9 bases between them. Germline CDR1 reads SGHNT; CDR2 reads YYREEE (reference sequence). CDR3 protein: CASRRERETQYF. The CDR3 coding sequence is TGTGCCAGCAGGCGGGAACGAGAGACCCAGTACTTC.

This clone was picked up one time. V and J are TRBV5-1 and TRBJ2-2, with 9 bases lining up with TRBD1. V was clipped by 2 bases and J by 1 base; unmatched bases: 3. Germline CDR1 and CDR2: SGHRS and YFSETQ. The CDR3 runs 16 residues. Written as DNA, the CDR3 is TGCGCCAGCAGCTTACGGACAGGGGAGAACACCGGGGAGCTGTTTTTT. Translating it yields CASSLRTGENTGELFF.

The J gene is TRBJ1-2, the V gene TRBV5-1, with unresolved D. This CDR3 spans 13 amino acids. The germline V gene encodes CDR1 SGHRS and CDR2 YFSETQ. V was cut by 5 bases and J by 2 bases, with 10 bases left in between. CDR3 sequence (DNA): TGCGCCAGCAGTTTGACGGCGAACTATGGCTACACCTTC. It is translated as CASSLTANYGYTF.

The CDR3 spells CASSKLGAQHF. The CDR3 DNA sequence: TGTGCCAGCAGTAAACTTGGAGCCCAGCATTTT. V gene TRBV28 combines with J gene TRBJ1-5; D gene ambiguous. V lost 5 bases to trimming and J lost 11 bases, with 10 bases between them. There are 11 residues in the CDR3. Germline-derived CDR1 and CDR2 are MDHEN and SYDVKM. The entire variable domain, with the rest obtained from reference TRBV28 and TRBJ1-5, is as follows: DVKVTQSSRYLVKRTGEKVFLECVQDMDHENMFWYRQDPGLGLRLIYFSYDVKMKEKGDIPEGYSVSREKKERFSLILESASTNQTSMYLCASSKLGAQHFGDGTRLSIL.

V and J are TRBV7-2 and TRBJ2-7, with D hard to call. Germline assignment: CDR1 SGHTA and CDR2 FQGNSA. This CDR3 spans 13 amino acids. V was clipped by 1 base and J by 2 bases, with 6 bases between them. Here the CDR3 reads CASSLVQTYEQYF. As DNA, the CDR3 is TGTGCCAGCAGCTTAGTACAGACCTACGAGCAGTACTTC.